This TCR beta chain was observed in a study of T cells in Graves' hyperthyroidism and ophthalmopathy. This clonotype came up many times. The antigen is not known. The source material, RNA transcripts, was used to amplify TCR beta CDR3 regions. TCR CDR3 regions were first amplified by RT-PCR with HTBI primers. TCRdb independently ran MiXCR on the multiplex PCR reads; one entry per CDR3 protein. The sample shows more than 450,000 distinct CDR3 sequences, 14% of them seen only once. Study results and caveats: Blood shared most expanded thyroid clonotypes above 0.001.

Diagnosis of hyperthyroidism was new in patients aged 18 to 65, and its duration was under 2 months. Pregnant or lactating patients were excluded, as were those with uncontrolled infection or other autoimmune disease. Using roughly 9.4 ml of fresh peripheral blood, PBMCs were prepared. This receptor was identified in a woman aged 35 to 49 with Graves' hyperthyroidism. The material sequenced was blood.

The CDR3 nucleotides read TGTGCCAGCAGCCGCTCGAGGGACAGGTCCTACAATGAGCAGTTCTTC. It encodes CASSRSRDRSYNEQFF. The chain links TRBV11-2 to TRBJ2-1; 8 bases line up with TRBD1. V trimming: 5 bases; J trimming: 1 base; junction bases outside the gene matches: 7. CDR3 length equals 16 residues. Germline CDR1 and CDR2: SGHAT and FQNNGV. The complete variable domain, with remaining parts taken from reference TRBV11-2 and TRBJ2-1, reads EAGVAQSPRYKIIEKRQSVAFWCNPISGHATLYWYQQILGQGPKLLIQFQNNGVVDDSQLPKDRFSAERLKGVDSTLKIQPAKLEDSAVYLCASSRSRDRSYNEQFFGPGTRLTVL.